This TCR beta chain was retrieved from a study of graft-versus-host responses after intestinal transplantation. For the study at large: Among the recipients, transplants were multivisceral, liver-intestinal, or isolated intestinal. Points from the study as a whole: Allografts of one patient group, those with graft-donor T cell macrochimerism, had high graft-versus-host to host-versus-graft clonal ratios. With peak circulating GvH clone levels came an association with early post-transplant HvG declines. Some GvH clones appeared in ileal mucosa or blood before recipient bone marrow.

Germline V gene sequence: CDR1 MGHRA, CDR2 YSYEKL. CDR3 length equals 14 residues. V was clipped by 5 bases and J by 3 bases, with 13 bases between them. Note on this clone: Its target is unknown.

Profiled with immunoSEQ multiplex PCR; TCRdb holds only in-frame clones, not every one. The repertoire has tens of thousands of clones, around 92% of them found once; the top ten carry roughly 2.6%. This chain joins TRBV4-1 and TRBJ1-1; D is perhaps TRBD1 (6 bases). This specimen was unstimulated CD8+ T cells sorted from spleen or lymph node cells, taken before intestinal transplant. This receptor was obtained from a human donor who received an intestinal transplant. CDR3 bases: TGCGCCAGCAGCGGGGGCAGCGGCGACACTGAAGCTTTCTTT. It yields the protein CASSGGSGDTEAFF.